The next 23 T cell receptor beta chains were all read from a single sample in a study of long-term antiretroviral therapy in people with HIV. Run at survey level, the immunoSEQ assay was version v3.0. Data came from immunoSEQ multiplex PCR; TCRdb stores just in-frame clones and leaves some out. The data hold around 28,000 clones, with 85% observed a single time. The specimen was unsorted PBMCs, collected 2.3 years after starting antiretroviral therapy. The receptor source for this set is a man aged 35 to 55 with HIV.

This sequence joins TRBV6-6 and TRBJ1-1, with D possibly TRBD1 on 6 matching bases. CDR3 length: 15 amino acids. The V and J ends lost 3 bases and 1 base respectively, with 12 bases between them. The germline V gene has CDR1 MNHNY and CDR2 SVGAGI (reference sequence). The CDR3 sequence is CASSYFGGQNTEAFF. DNA of the CDR3: TGTGCCAGCAGTTATTTTGGGGGGCAGAACACTGAAGCTTTCTTT.

The CDR3 reads CAWSPPGLTYNEQFF. CDR3 nucleotides: TGTGCCTGGAGTCCCCCGGGGTTGACCTACAATGAGCAGTTCTTC. The chain uses TRBV30 and TRBJ2-1; D perhaps matches TRBD2 (5 bases). The V and J ends lost 2 bases and 2 bases respectively, with 13 bases between them. Germline values: CDR1 GTSNPN, CDR2 SVGIG (reference sequence). This CDR3 has 15 residues.

The V gene is TRBV2, the J gene TRBJ2-4, with 10 bases fitting TRBD1. V shed 4 bases and J 8 bases; nucleotides not matched to a gene: 5. This CDR3 is built from 14 residues. Per the germline V gene, CDR1 is SNHLY and CDR2 is FYNNEI. CDR3: CASSGPGTGDIQYF. The DNA of the CDR3 is TGTGCCAGCAGTGGACCCGGGACAGGGGACATTCAGTACTTC.

The CDR3 bases are TGTGCCACCAGCAGAGAGGGGGGACCGTCCTACGAGCAGTACTTC. This codes for CATSREGGPSYEQYF. The V call is TRBV15, the J call TRBJ2-7; a weak D match, TRBD2 (6 bases). Germline V CDR1 and CDR2: LNHNV, YYDKDF (reference sequence). The CDR3 has 15 residues. Between the trimmed V and J ends, which lost 0 bases and 1 base, there was a span of 10 bases. Together with reference TRBV15 and TRBJ2-7, the CDR3 gives the full variable domain: DAMVIQNPRYQVTQFGKPVTLSCSQTLNHNVMYWYQQKSSQAPKLLFHYYDKDFNNEADTPDNFQSRRPNTSFCFLDIRSPGLGDTAMYLCATSREGGPSYEQYFGPGTRLTVT.

The rearrangement uses TRBV10-3 and TRBJ2-7; 10 bases match TRBD1. The CDR3 has 11 residues. The germline CDR1 and CDR2 sequences are ENHRY and SYGVKD. V was pared by 10 bases and J by 5 bases, with 2 bases of the junction left unmatched. CDR3 sequence (DNA): TGTGCCACGGGACAGGGGAACGAGCAGTACTTC. Translated, it gives CATGQGNEQYF.

The CDR3 loop is CASSLDIGNTEAFF. CDR3 DNA: TGTGCCAGCAGCTTAGATATAGGGAACACTGAAGCTTTCTTT. The chain recombines TRBV11-2 with TRBJ1-1; D is unresolved. Germline CDR1 SGHAT, CDR2 FQNNGV. The V end was cut by 0 bases, the J end by 1 base, with 6 bases between. The CDR3 length is 14 residues.

The genes are TRBV25-1 and TRBJ1-2, with TRBD1 as a possible D gene (5 bases). From germline, CDR1 is MGHDK and CDR2 SYGVNS. Trimming cost V 6 bases and J 8 bases, with 13 bases left between them. The length of the CDR3 is 12 residues. Here the CDR3 reads CASSGGSGGYTF. The CDR3 DNA reads TGTGCCAGCAGCGGGGGGTCTGGGGGCTACACCTTC.

This chain connects TRBV6-6 to TRBJ2-2; either TRBD1 or TRBD2 may fit D (6 bases each). Germline CDR1 reads MNHNY; CDR2 reads SVGAGI (reference sequence). This CDR3 spans 16 amino acids. V was trimmed by 5 bases and J by 4 bases, leaving 17 bases between them. DNA for the CDR3: TGTGCCAGCAGTCTTATTGGGGGGCCCTCCACCGGGGAGCTGTTTTTT. It encodes CASSLIGGPSTGELFF.

The chain joins TRBV11-2 to TRBJ2-7, with TRBD1 identical over 7 bases. This CDR3 has 14 amino acids. The germline gives CDR1 SGHAT, CDR2 FQNNGV. The V segment lost 5 bases and the J segment 3 bases; nucleotides outside the gene matches: 7. The DNA for the CDR3 is TGTGCCAGCAGCATACGGACAGGAAGCTACGAGCAGTACTTC. It translates to CASSIRTGSYEQYF.

The rearrangement uses TRBV9 and TRBJ1-6; the match to TRBD1 covers 8 bases. The ends lost 4 bases at V and 9 bases at J; junction bases unmatched: 6. The CDR3 is made up of 14 amino acids. The germline V gene has CDR1 SGDLS and CDR2 YYNGEE. In nucleotides, the CDR3 is TGTGCCAGCAGCCCTCGACAGGGGAGTTCACCCCTCCACTTT. Translated: CASSPRQGSSPLHF.

V is TRBV13 and J is TRBJ2-4; 8 positions agree with TRBD1. J was trimmed by 7 bases and V by 4 bases; bases with no gene match: 12. The CDR3 contains 16 residues. Germline V gene data show CDR1 as PRHDT and CDR2 as FYEKMQ (reference sequence). CDR3 in amino acids: CASSSRTGPPGNIQYF. CDR3 DNA sequence: TGTGCCAGCAGCTCTAGGACAGGGCCCCCGGGGAACATTCAGTACTTC.

V is TRBV18 and J is TRBJ2-7; D might be TRBD1 or TRBD2, each matching 5 bases. CDR1 and CDR2 from the germline V gene are KGHSH and LQKENI. This CDR3 has 15 residues. Between the trimmed V and J ends, which lost 2 bases and 4 bases, there was a span of 15 bases. The CDR3 nucleotides read TGTGCCAGCTCACCAGGGACGGGAATTAGGTACGAGCAGTACTTC. Its protein is CASSPGTGIRYEQYF.

This chain joins TRBV27 and TRBJ2-7; weak D call: TRBD1 (6 bases). CDR1 is MNHEY, CDR2 SMNVEV, per germline (reference sequence). The CDR3 length is 15 residues. Deletions cut 0 bases from V and 1 base from J, with 10 bases between. The chain's CDR3 is CASSLSSQGSYEQYF. CDR3 in DNA: TGTGCCAGCAGTTTATCGAGTCAGGGGTCCTACGAGCAGTACTTC.

V and J are TRBV27 and TRBJ2-5; 7 nucleotides match TRBD2. With V trimmed by 4 bases and J by 7 bases, 12 bases remained unmatched. The germline V gene encodes CDR1 MNHEY and CDR2 SMNVEV (reference sequence). The CDR3 is 15 residues long. The CDR3 region has the DNA TGTGCCAGCAGTTCCCGGGGAGGGGCCCTCGGGACCCAGTACTTC. Translating it yields CASSSRGGALGTQYF.

The chain carries TRBV7-9 and TRBJ1-1; the D is unclear. This CDR3 has 16 amino acids. V lost 2 bases to trimming and J lost 1 base, with 14 bases between them. From germline, CDR1 is SEHNR and CDR2 FQNEAQ (reference sequence). CDR3 nucleotides: TGTGCCAGCAGCTTAAGGGCGGACGGACCGAACACTGAAGCTTTCTTT. Encoded protein: CASSLRADGPNTEAFF.

The V gene is TRBV7-9, the J gene TRBJ2-3; 11 positions agree with TRBD1. The CDR3 contains 16 residues. Losses at the gene ends were 3 bases for V and 6 bases for J; bases not matched to a gene: 8. CDR1 and CDR2 (germline): SEHNR, FQNEAQ (reference sequence). The CDR3 DNA is TGTGCCAGCAGCTTCCCCCCGGGACAGGGGGTGGATACGCAGTATTTT. Translating it yields CASSFPPGQGVDTQYF.

The genes are TRBV29-1 and TRBJ2-2; D ambiguous. Between the trimmed V and J ends, which lost 1 base and 1 base, there was a span of 7 bases. Looked up from germline, CDR1 is SQVTM and CDR2 is ANQGSEA. This CDR3 is built from 14 residues. The CDR3 here is CSVEGNLNTGELFF. In DNA form, the CDR3 reads TGCAGCGTTGAAGGAAACTTGAACACCGGGGAGCTGTTTTTT.

This chain joins TRBV9 and TRBJ2-2, with D unclear. The V end was cut by 0 bases, the J end by 6 bases, with 6 bases between. Per germline, CDR1 SGDLS and CDR2 YYNGEE. The CDR3 has 13 amino acids. CDR3 residues: CASSVGGAGELFF. The DNA for the CDR3 is TGTGCCAGCAGCGTAGGAGGCGCCGGGGAGCTGTTTTTT.

This sequence joins TRBV5-4 and TRBJ2-2; D remains unclear. The CDR3 loop spans 13 amino acids. From germline, CDR1 is SGHNT and CDR2 YYREEE (reference sequence). V was clipped by 3 bases and J by 7 bases, with 10 bases between them. The CDR3 DNA reads as TGTGCCAGCAGCTACGATTACGGCGGGGAGCTGTTTTTT. Amino acids: CASSYDYGGELFF.

The chain combines TRBV27 with TRBJ2-7; 7 nucleotides match TRBD1. J was trimmed by 3 bases and V by 3 bases; bases with no gene match: 5. The CDR3 runs to 14 residues. Germline V gives CDR1 MNHEY, CDR2 SMNVEV (reference sequence). CDR3 region: CASSFDRVGYEQYF. The CDR3 nucleotides are TGTGCCAGCAGTTTCGACAGGGTGGGCTACGAGCAGTACTTC.

The rearrangement links TRBV5-8 to TRBJ1-5; possibly TRBD1 for D (6 bases). From germline, CDR1 is SGHTS and CDR2 YDEGEE. This CDR3 has 15 amino acids. V was shortened by 2 bases and J by 5 bases, with 14 bases between the two germline ends. CDR3 region: CASSFDGGGDQPQHF. For the CDR3, the DNA is TGTGCCAGCAGCTTCGACGGGGGGGGCGATCAGCCCCAGCATTTT.

The V and J genes are TRBV5-1 and TRBJ2-5; 8 nucleotides agree with TRBD1. Germline V gene lookup returns CDR1 SGHRS and CDR2 YFSETQ. The trim removed 4 bases at V and 3 bases at J, leaving 5 bases unmatched. The CDR3 totals 14 residues. Here the CDR3 DNA reads TGCGCCAGCAGCCCCGGACAGGGAGAAGAGACCCAGTACTTC. This codes for CASSPGQGEETQYF.

In this sample, this clone turned up once. J is TRBJ2-4 and V is TRBV30, with D perhaps TRBD1 (5 bases). Germline assignment: CDR1 GTSNPN and CDR2 SVGIG (reference sequence). With 0 bases removed from V and 6 bases from J, the gap between germline ends came to 18 bases. The CDR3 is 16 amino acids. CDR3 amino acids: CAWSVNWGRGRNIQYF. The CDR3 bases are TGTGCCTGGAGTGTGAACTGGGGCCGAGGTAGAAACATTCAGTACTTC.